The 15 T cell receptor beta chains listed next were all sequenced from one sample in a study of graft-versus-host responses after intestinal transplantation. Libraries were prepared by immunoSEQ multiplex PCR; TCRdb keeps only in-frame clonotypes and omits some of them. Among approximately 37,000 clones listed, 75% to 90% were seen once. Graft specimens yielded both intraepithelial and lamina propria lymphocytes. The starting material was ileum tissue, obtained around seven months after intestinal transplant. The receptors here all came from a human patient who received an intestinal transplant, so some T cells may come from the graft donor.

This clone was recorded once. This chain links TRBV15 with TRBJ2-5, with D maybe TRBD2 (6 bases). The CDR3 length is 16 residues. CDR1 LNHNV and CDR2 YYDKDF come from the germline V gene (reference sequence). The V end lost 3 bases, the J end lost 0 bases, and 14 bases lay between the germline ends. The CDR3: CATSRGGDNYQETQYF. The CDR3 DNA reads as TGTGCCACCAGCAGGGGGGGTGATAATTACCAAGAGACCCAGTACTTC.

V is TRBV6-6 and J is TRBJ1-2; D may be TRBD1 (6 bases). Germline CDR1 and CDR2: MNHNY and SVGAGI (reference sequence). The V and J ends lost 5 bases and 5 bases respectively, with 9 bases between them. The CDR3 consists of 12 residues. The CDR3 loop is CASSLGQYGYTF. In DNA, the CDR3 is TGTGCCAGCAGTCTCGGACAGTATGGCTACACCTTC.

The chain joins TRBV28 to TRBJ2-2; TRBD1 is a possible D gene (6 bases). The CDR3 covers 15 residues. Between the trimmed V and J ends, which lost 2 bases and 8 bases, there was a span of 15 bases. Germline V gene sequence: CDR1 MDHEN, CDR2 SYDVKM. The CDR3 DNA sequence: TGTGCCAGCAGTTTACCGGGACAACGGCGGGGGGAGCTGTTTTTT. This sequence encodes CASSLPGQRRGELFF.

The chain combines TRBV7-8 with TRBJ2-5; perhaps D is TRBD1 or TRBD2 (6 bases each). Trimming took off 5 bases at V and 4 bases at J, with 17 bases between the two ends. Germline-derived CDR1 and CDR2 are SGHVS and FQNEAQ. This CDR3 has 15 amino acids. The CDR3 DNA reads as TGTGCCAGCAGCCAGGGCCTGACGGGGGCAGAGACCCAGTACTTC. Protein: CASSQGLTGAETQYF.

The chain carries TRBV13 and TRBJ2-1, with TRBD2 matching 7 bases. CDR3 size: 15 residues. V was clipped by 3 bases and J by 6 bases; unmatched bases: 8. The germline gives CDR1 PRHDT, CDR2 FYEKMQ (reference sequence). The CDR3 loop reads CASSFGAGNRNEQFF. CDR3 coding DNA: TGTGCCAGCAGCTTCGGAGCGGGGAATCGCAATGAGCAGTTCTTC. The entire variable domain, with the rest obtained from reference TRBV13 and TRBJ2-1, is as follows: AAGVIQSPRHLIKEKRETATLKCYPIPRHDTVYWYQQGPGQDPQFLISFYEKMQSDKGSIPDRFSAQQFSDYHSELNMSSLELGDSALYFCASSFGAGNRNEQFFGPGTRLTVL.

V usage is TRBV4-2 and J usage is TRBJ2-1, with D possibly matching TRBD2 (5 bases). Germline V lookup: CDR1 LGHNA, CDR2 YNFKEQ. V was cut by 5 bases and J by 0 bases, with 14 bases left in between. The CDR3 spans 16 residues. The CDR3 coding sequence is TGTGCCAGCAGCTCTTCGACTACTAACTCCTACAATGAGCAGTTCTTC. Protein sequence: CASSSSTTNSYNEQFF.

The V call is TRBV30, the J call TRBJ2-2, with 7 bases lining up with TRBD2. This CDR3 region has 13 residues. V lost 2 bases and J lost 7; bases outside the gene matches: 4. Germline loops: CDR1 GTSNPN, CDR2 SVGIG (reference sequence). The CDR3 DNA follows: TGTGCCTGGAGTAGGTGGGGGGGCGGGGAGCTGTTTTTT. This sequence encodes CAWSRWGGGELFF.

The chain employs TRBV5-6 and TRBJ2-1; 7 bases fit TRBD1. The germline V gene encodes CDR1 SGHDT and CDR2 YYEEEE. The J segment lost 14 bases and the V segment lost 0 bases, leaving 2 bases of the junction unmatched. The CDR3 contains 11 residues. The CDR3 sequence: CASSLAGTEFF. In DNA form, the CDR3 reads TGTGCCAGCAGCTTGGCCGGGACAGAGTTCTTC.

The gene calls are TRBV5-1 and TRBJ2-1; D ambiguous. CDR3 length: 18 amino acids. With 3 bases removed from V and 2 bases from J, the gap between germline ends came to 21 bases. The germline V gene encodes CDR1 SGHRS and CDR2 YFSETQ. The DNA of the CDR3 is TGCGCCAGCAGCTCCTTGGGTGAACCCATATTGGCCTACAATGAGCAGTTCTTC. The encoded protein is CASSSLGEPILAYNEQFF.

The V gene is TRBV6-1, the J gene TRBJ1-2; no firm D call. The CDR3 extends over 16 amino acids. V shed 3 bases and J shed 3 bases, with 17 bases lying between them. Germline V CDR1 and CDR2: MNHNS, SASEGT. The CDR3 region has the DNA TGTGCCAGCAGTGAGCATTTAACACTTGCGGACTATGGCTACACCTTC. As protein: CASSEHLTLADYGYTF.

The V call is TRBV6-5, the J call TRBJ2-7; D not certain. Trimming removed 6 bases from V and 2 bases from J, with 11 bases in between. CDR3 size: 13 residues. Germline CDR1 reads MNHEY; CDR2 reads SVGAGI. CDR3 sequence reads: CASSLDTPYEQYF. Written as DNA, the CDR3 is TGTGCCAGCAGCCTCGACACCCCCTACGAGCAGTACTTC.

The rearrangement links TRBV29-1 to TRBJ2-3; TRBD1 might be the D (6 bases). The CDR3 has 13 amino acids. V lost 7 bases and J 5 bases, leaving 16 bases between the germline ends. CDR1 and CDR2 from the germline V gene are SQVTM and ANQGSEA. The CDR3, as DNA: TGCAGCGGTATCCGGGACACGGGAGATACGCAGTATTTT. It is translated as CSGIRDTGDTQYF.

Written as DNA, the CDR3 is TGTGCCAGCAGTCCCATCGGGGGCAAAGCTTTCTTT. It translates to CASSPIGGKAFF. The rearrangement links TRBV28 to TRBJ1-1; possible D gene TRBD1, 6 bases. CDR1 and CDR2 from the germline V gene are MDHEN and SYDVKM. V shed 5 bases and J shed 9 bases, with 13 bases lying between them. This CDR3 has 12 amino acids.

Here the CDR3 DNA reads TGCGCCAGCAGCGAGCTAGACAGGAATCAGCCCCAGCATTTT. Translation: CASSELDRNQPQHF. The V gene is TRBV5-1, the J gene TRBJ1-5; possibly TRBD1 for D (6 bases). Trimming pared 4 bases from V and 4 bases from J, leaving 12 bases between. The CDR3 covers 14 residues. The V gene's germline CDR1 is SGHRS and CDR2 YFSETQ.

This clone ranks as medium-sized. The rearrangement uses TRBV4-1 and TRBJ1-3; possible D gene TRBD1, 5 bases. CDR1 is MGHRA, CDR2 YSYEKL, per germline. With 2 bases removed from V and 4 bases from J, the gap between germline ends came to 12 bases. This CDR3 is built from 15 residues. The CDR3, as DNA: TGCGCCAGCAGCCAACAGGACAACATGGGAAACACCATATATTTT. Protein: CASSQQDNMGNTIYF.